These 10 T cell receptor beta chains were all obtained from the same sample, sequenced in a study of OX40 agonist ivuxolimab in advanced cancers. The repertoire was sequenced with immunoSEQ multiplex PCR; TCRdb's copy has only in-frame clones and lacks some. The data show over 55,000 clones, approximately 86% seen once. The sample was CD4+ or CD8+ T cells sorted from blood, taken in a trial of the OX40 agonist ivuxolimab. The receptors shown here come from an adult with an advanced solid tumor such as melanoma, head and neck, liver or kidney cancer.

This sequence joins TRBV19 and TRBJ2-5; D is possibly TRBD1 or TRBD2 (5 bases each). The germline V gene encodes CDR1 LNHDA and CDR2 SQIVND (reference sequence). The CDR3 is made up of 14 amino acids. V was cut by 4 bases and J by 0 bases, with 9 bases left in between. The CDR3 spells CASSRGRNQETQYF. CDR3 in DNA: TGTGCCAGTAGTAGGGGACGGAACCAAGAGACCCAGTACTTC.

This clone was counted between two and nine times. The V call is TRBV6-6, the J call TRBJ2-6, with D possibly TRBD1 on 6 matching bases. V gave up 5 bases and J gave up 1 base, with 12 bases separating them. From germline, CDR1 is MNHNY and CDR2 SVGAGI (reference sequence). The CDR3 is 16 residues long. The CDR3 coding sequence is TGTGCCAGCAGTCTCCCTACAGGGTCTGGGGCCAACGTCCTGACTTTC. Amino acid sequence: CASSLPTGSGANVLTF.

The chain recombines TRBV7-2 with TRBJ2-5; D is possibly TRBD1 (5 bases). The CDR3 loop spans 15 amino acids. Germline V gives CDR1 SGHTA, CDR2 FQGNSA. Trimming cost V 8 bases and J 4 bases, with 20 bases left between them. The CDR3 here is CASSLPGRDGETQYF. DNA of the CDR3: TGTGCCAGCTCCCTACCGGGCAGGGATGGAGAGACCCAGTACTTC.

The sample holds a few counts of this clone. The rearrangement joins TRBV7-9 to TRBJ2-3, with a tentative D call TRBD2 (5 bases). This CDR3 region has 14 residues. Germline CDR1 and CDR2: SEHNR and FQNEAQ (reference sequence). V lost 3 bases to trimming and J lost 3 bases, with 10 bases between them. CDR3 sequence: CASSFEWETDTQYF. The CDR3 nucleotides read TGTGCCAGCAGCTTCGAGTGGGAGACAGATACGCAGTATTTT.

A word on this clone: Within the sample, other DNA sequences also encode this same CDR3. V and J are TRBV5-6 and TRBJ2-7; 7 nucleotides match TRBD1. CDR3 length: 13 amino acids. Trimming took 4 bases from V and 3 from J; bases not matched to a gene: 4. Germline V gene lookup returns CDR1 SGHDT and CDR2 YYEEEE. The CDR3: CASSATGFYEQYF. The CDR3 region has the DNA TGTGCCAGCAGCGCGACAGGGTTCTACGAGCAGTACTTC.

The gene calls are TRBV7-8 and TRBJ2-7; 7 bases map to TRBD1. Germline values: CDR1 SGHVS, CDR2 FQNEAQ. The ends lost 5 bases at V and 6 bases at J; junction bases unmatched: 10. The CDR3 contains 14 residues. CDR3 nucleotides: TGTGCCAGCAGCCTTTCAGGGGGAAGTGGCGAGCAGTACTTC. This encodes CASSLSGGSGEQYF.

The chain is built from TRBV6-6 and TRBJ2-3; no clear D gene. This CDR3 has 14 amino acids. The germline V gene encodes CDR1 MNHNY and CDR2 SVGAGI (reference sequence). V was cut by 7 bases and J by 0 bases, with 11 bases left in between. The CDR3 DNA sequence: TGTGCCAGCACCGTTGAGGCTAGCACAGATACGCAGTATTTT. This translates into CASTVEASTDTQYF.

This clone has just a few counts. The rearrangement links TRBV2 to TRBJ1-6; no reliable D call. V was trimmed by 5 bases and J by 6 bases, leaving 8 bases between them. CDR3 length: 13 residues. Germline V CDR1 and CDR2: SNHLY, FYNNEI. The CDR3 DNA reads as TGTGCCAGCAGTCAAAGCACTAATTCACCCCTCCACTTT. It is translated as CASSQSTNSPLHF.

The chain carries TRBV6-6 and TRBJ1-4; 8 nucleotides agree with TRBD1. The CDR3 extends over 15 amino acids. Looked up from germline, CDR1 is MNHNY and CDR2 is SVGAGI (reference sequence). J lost 4 bases, V lost 2 bases, and 3 bases had no gene match. The CDR3 protein is CASSYAGGSNEKLFF. CDR3 DNA sequence: TGTGCCAGCAGTTACGCAGGGGGCAGTAATGAAAAACTGTTTTTT.

The genes are TRBV7-2 and TRBJ2-1, with D possibly being TRBD1 (5 bases). Germline CDR1 reads SGHTA; CDR2 reads FQGNSA. This CDR3 has 15 residues. V dropped 2 bases and J dropped 5 bases, with 13 bases sitting between them. In nucleotides, the CDR3 is TGTGCCAGCAGCTTATTACCCGACAGAGACAATGAGCAGTTCTTC. Protein product: CASSLLPDRDNEQFF.